This T cell receptor beta chain is drawn from a study of blood T cells in healthy people across ages. Study results and limitations: The percentage of naive T cells correlated strongly with TCR beta diversity. As age increased, TCR beta diversity per million T cells fell in a roughly linear fashion.

Worth noting for this clonotype: The antigen remains undetermined.

Together with a sample-barcoded 5' primer, a J-beta primer mix was included in a second PCR lasting roughly 6 to 12 cycles. Via MiXCR, TCRdb re-called the 5' RACE reads, giving one row per CDR3 protein. The sample yields under 850,000 distinct CDR3 sequences, about 34% seen once. V was pared by 3 bases and J by 8 bases, with 5 bases of the junction left unmatched. CDR3 length equals 13 residues. Germline V gene sequence: CDR1 MGHDK, CDR2 SYGVNS. The chain is built from TRBV25-1 and TRBJ1-2, with 8 bases identical to TRBD1. The origin of this receptor is a man younger than 30 in good health. The material sequenced was blood. CDR3 loop: CASSDRGPEGYTF. The CDR3 DNA follows: TGTGCCAGCAGTGACAGGGGGCCGGAGGGCTACACCTTC.